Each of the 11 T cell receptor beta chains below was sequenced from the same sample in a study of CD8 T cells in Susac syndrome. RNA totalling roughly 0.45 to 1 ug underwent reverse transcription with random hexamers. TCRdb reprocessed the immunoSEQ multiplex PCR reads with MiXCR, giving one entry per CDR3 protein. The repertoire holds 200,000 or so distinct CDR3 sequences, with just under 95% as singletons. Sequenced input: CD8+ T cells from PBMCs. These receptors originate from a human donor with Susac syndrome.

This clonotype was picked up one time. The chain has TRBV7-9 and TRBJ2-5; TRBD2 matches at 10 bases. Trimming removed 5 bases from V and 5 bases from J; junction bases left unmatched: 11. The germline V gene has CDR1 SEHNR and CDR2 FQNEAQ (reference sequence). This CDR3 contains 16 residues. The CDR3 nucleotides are TGTGCCAGCAGCCCGCCGACAGGACTAGCGGAGGAGACCCAGTACTTC. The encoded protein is CASSPPTGLAEETQYF. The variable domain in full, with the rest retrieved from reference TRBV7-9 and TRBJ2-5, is DTGVSQNPRHKITKRGQNVTFRCDPISEHNRLYWYRQTLGQGPEFLTYFQNEAQLEKSRLLSDRFSAERPKGSFSTLEIQRTEQGDSAMYLCASSPPTGLAEETQYFGPGTRLLVL.

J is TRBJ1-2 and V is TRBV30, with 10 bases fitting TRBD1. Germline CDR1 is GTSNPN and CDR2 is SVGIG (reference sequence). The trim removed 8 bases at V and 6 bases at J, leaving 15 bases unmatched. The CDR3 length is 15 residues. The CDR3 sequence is CARRDRDRGFHGYTF. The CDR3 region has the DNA TGTGCCCGCCGAGACCGGGACAGGGGATTCCATGGCTACACCTTC.

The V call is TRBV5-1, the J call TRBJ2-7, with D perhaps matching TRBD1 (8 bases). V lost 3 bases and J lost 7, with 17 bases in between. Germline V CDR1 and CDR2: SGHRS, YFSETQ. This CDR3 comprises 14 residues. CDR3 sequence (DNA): TGCGCCAGCAGCTCAGCGGGACAGGTCGGTGAGCAGTACTTC. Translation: CASSSAGQVGEQYF. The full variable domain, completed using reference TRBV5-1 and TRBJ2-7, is KAGVTQTPRYLIKTRGQQVTLSCSPISGHRSVSWYQQTPGQGLQFLFEYFSETQRNKGNFPGRFSGRQFSNSRSEMNVSTLELGDSALYLCASSSAGQVGEQYFGPGTRLTVT.

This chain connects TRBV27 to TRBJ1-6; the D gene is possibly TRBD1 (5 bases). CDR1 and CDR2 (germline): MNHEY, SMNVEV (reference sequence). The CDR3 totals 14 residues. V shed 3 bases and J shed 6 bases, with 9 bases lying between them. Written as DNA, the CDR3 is TGTGCCAGCAGTTTCGGGGGGGGTAATTCACCCCTCCACTTT. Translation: CASSFGGGNSPLHF.

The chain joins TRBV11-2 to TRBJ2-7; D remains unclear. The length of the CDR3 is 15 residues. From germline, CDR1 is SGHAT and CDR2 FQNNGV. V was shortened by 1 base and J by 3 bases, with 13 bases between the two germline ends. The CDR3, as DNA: TGTGCCAGCAGCTTAGGGTTCGCGGCAGACTACGAGCAGTACTTC. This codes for CASSLGFAADYEQYF.

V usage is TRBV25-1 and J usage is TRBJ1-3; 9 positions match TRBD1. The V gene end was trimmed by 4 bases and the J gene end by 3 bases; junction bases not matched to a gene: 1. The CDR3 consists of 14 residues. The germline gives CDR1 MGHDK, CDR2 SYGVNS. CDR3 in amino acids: CASSGQGGGNTIYF. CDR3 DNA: TGTGCCAGCAGTGGACAGGGGGGTGGAAACACCATATATTTT.

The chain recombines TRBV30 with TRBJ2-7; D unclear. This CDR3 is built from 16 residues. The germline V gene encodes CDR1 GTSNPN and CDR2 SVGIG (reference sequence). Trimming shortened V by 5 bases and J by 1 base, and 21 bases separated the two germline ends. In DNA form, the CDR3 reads TGTGCCTGGGAGGAGATCGACCCTCGCGCTTCCTACGAGCAGTACTTC. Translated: CAWEEIDPRASYEQYF.

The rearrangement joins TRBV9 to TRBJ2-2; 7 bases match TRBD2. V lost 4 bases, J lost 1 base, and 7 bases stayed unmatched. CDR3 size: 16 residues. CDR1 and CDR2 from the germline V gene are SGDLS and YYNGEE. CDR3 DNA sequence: TGTGCCAGCAGCCCCACCATAGCGGGGAACACCGGGGAGCTGTTTTTT. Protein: CASSPTIAGNTGELFF.

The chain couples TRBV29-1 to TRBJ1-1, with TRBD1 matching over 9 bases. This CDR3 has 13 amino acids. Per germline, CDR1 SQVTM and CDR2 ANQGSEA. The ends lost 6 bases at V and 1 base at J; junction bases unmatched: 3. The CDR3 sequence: CSVGTGQNTEAFF. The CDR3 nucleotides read TGCAGCGTGGGGACAGGGCAGAACACTGAAGCTTTCTTT.

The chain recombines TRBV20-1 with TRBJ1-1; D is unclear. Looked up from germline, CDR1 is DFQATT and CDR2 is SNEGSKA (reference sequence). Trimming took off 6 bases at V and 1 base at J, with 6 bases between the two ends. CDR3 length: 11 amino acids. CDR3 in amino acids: CSADKNTEAFF. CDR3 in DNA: TGCAGTGCCGATAAGAACACTGAAGCTTTCTTT.

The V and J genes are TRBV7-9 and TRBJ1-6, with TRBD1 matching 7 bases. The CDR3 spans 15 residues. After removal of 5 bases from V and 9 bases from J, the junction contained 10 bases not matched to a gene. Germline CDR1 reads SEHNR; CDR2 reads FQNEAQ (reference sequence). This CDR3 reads CASSHLTGNSSPLHF. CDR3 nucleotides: TGTGCCAGCAGCCACCTGACAGGGAATAGTTCACCCCTCCACTTT.